What follows are 15 T cell receptor beta chains derived from one specimen sequenced in a study of beta chain features in type 1 diabetes. The sequenced template was cDNA made from the entire isolated RNA. Assay: immunoSEQ multiplex PCR; the TCRdb copy retains only in-frame clones and omits some. The repertoire includes hundreds of thousands of clones, around 12% of them detected once, and 0.015% to 0.02% sits in the top ten. Sequencing input: naive CD4+ T cells from blood. These receptors came from a man aged 18 to 30 in good health.

The gene calls are TRBV5-1 and TRBJ2-5; D is possibly TRBD1 (6 bases). The CDR3 has 16 residues. V lost 4 bases to trimming and J lost 1 base, with 17 bases between them. Germline V gives CDR1 SGHRS, CDR2 YFSETQ. The CDR3 protein is CASSGGQGLVQETQYF. In DNA form, the CDR3 reads TGCGCCAGCAGCGGCGGTCAGGGGTTGGTCCAAGAGACCCAGTACTTC.

The chain is built from TRBV5-6 and TRBJ2-1; a weak D match, TRBD1 (6 bases). CDR1 is SGHDT and CDR2 is YYEEEE in the germline V gene. CDR3 size: 15 residues. The V gene lost 4 bases and the J gene lost 7 bases, with 18 bases spanning the gap. DNA for the CDR3: TGTGCCAGCAGCCACCGGACAGCCCTGAGGAATGAGCAGTTCTTC. Protein: CASSHRTALRNEQFF. The entire variable domain, with the rest obtained from reference TRBV5-6 and TRBJ2-1, is as follows: DAGVTQSPTHLIKTRGQQVTLRCSPKSGHDTVSWYQQALGQGPQFIFQYYEEEERQRGNFPDRFSGHQFPNYSSELNVNALLLGDSALYLCASSHRTALRNEQFFGPGTRLTVL.

The rearrangement joins TRBV2 to TRBJ2-7; 8 bases match TRBD2. Germline values: CDR1 SNHLY, CDR2 FYNNEI. With V trimmed by 8 bases and J by 2 bases, 11 bases remained unmatched. The CDR3 has 15 amino acids. In nucleotides, the CDR3 is TGTGCCAGCGGGGTGGCGGGGGGCTTCCCCTACGAGCAGTACTTC. Encoded protein: CASGVAGGFPYEQYF. Supplemented by reference TRBV2 and TRBJ2-7, the full variable domain reads EPEVTQTPSHQVTQMGQEVILRCVPISNHLYFYWYRQILGQKVEFLVSFYNNEISEKSEIFDDQFSVERPDGSNFTLKIRSTKLEDSAMYFCASGVAGGFPYEQYFGPGTRLTVT.

The chain joins TRBV28 to TRBJ2-2, with a tentative D call TRBD2 (6 bases). V was pared by 4 bases and J by 6 bases, with 18 bases between. The CDR3 is 16 residues long. Germline CDR1 and CDR2: MDHEN and SYDVKM. Written as DNA, the CDR3 is TGTGCCAGCAGTTCCCTGGCCACCCCGGGGGCCGGGGAGCTGTTTTTT. Translation gives CASSSLATPGAGELFF.

This rearrangement joins TRBV7-2 to TRBJ2-7; 10 positions match TRBD1. Trimming removed 6 bases from V and 2 bases from J; junction bases left unmatched: 7. Per the germline V gene, CDR1 is SGHTA and CDR2 is FQGNSA. The CDR3 contains 15 residues. CDR3 DNA: TGTGCCAGCAGTTCAAGGACAGGGGGACCCTACGAGCAGTACTTC. It specifies CASSSRTGGPYEQYF.

CDR3 bases: TGTGCCAGTATCAGGACAGGGGCAAATGAAAAACTGTTTTTT. This codes for CASIRTGANEKLFF. The chain links TRBV19 to TRBJ1-4, with 9 bases matching TRBD1. J gave up 5 bases and V 7 bases, and 5 bases lay outside the gene matches. The CDR3 contains 14 residues. Germline V CDR1 and CDR2: LNHDA, SQIVND (reference sequence).

This chain uses TRBV25-1 with TRBJ1-4, with D maybe TRBD1 (5 bases). Looked up from germline, CDR1 is MGHDK and CDR2 is SYGVNS. The CDR3 is 15 amino acids. V was pared by 5 bases and J by 7 bases, with 17 bases between. CDR3 DNA sequence: TGTGCCAGCAGTCCTTCTTGGCAGGGAAGTGAAAAACTGTTTTTT. It is translated as CASSPSWQGSEKLFF.

The V call is TRBV15, the J call TRBJ1-2; 12 positions match TRBD1. Germline lookup yields CDR1 LNHNV and CDR2 YYDKDF (reference sequence). Germline trimming cut 5 bases from V and 8 bases from J; bases unmatched to any gene: 6. This CDR3 is built from 14 residues. Written as DNA, the CDR3 is TGTGCCACCAGCTTCCGGGACAGGGGGCTGGGCTACACCTTC. As protein: CATSFRDRGLGYTF.

This clone was observed a handful of times. V is TRBV7-2 and J is TRBJ2-3; a possible D gene is TRBD2 (6 bases). Germline V gives CDR1 SGHTA, CDR2 FQGNSA. The CDR3 runs to 15 residues. The V and J ends lost 2 bases and 1 base respectively, with 10 bases between them. CDR3 region: CASSLRGWGTDTQYF. CDR3 sequence (DNA): TGTGCCAGCAGCTTACGGGGGTGGGGCACAGATACGCAGTATTTT.

This clone was detected only a few times. The chain has TRBV30 and TRBJ2-5; 9 bases map to TRBD1. The J segment lost 5 bases and the V segment lost 1 base, leaving 11 bases of the junction unmatched. Germline CDR1 and CDR2: GTSNPN and SVGIG (reference sequence). This CDR3 contains 16 residues. The CDR3 bases are TGTGCCTGGAGTGAAGGGGACCGGACAGGGGTTGAGACCCAGTACTTC. This translates into CAWSEGDRTGVETQYF.

This chain links TRBV4-3 with TRBJ1-3; D remains unclear. Trimming removed 0 bases at V and 2 bases at J, with 14 bases between. There are 17 residues in the CDR3. Per the germline V gene, CDR1 is LGHNA and CDR2 is YSLEER. The CDR3 sequence: CASSQDLRSRAGNTIYF. Written as DNA, the CDR3 is TGCGCCAGCAGCCAAGATCTGCGGTCGAGGGCTGGAAACACCATATATTTT.

This clone was picked up a small number of times. This chain uses TRBV6-5 with TRBJ1-2; D might be TRBD1 (6 bases). The CDR3 runs 12 residues. Germline V CDR1 and CDR2: MNHEY, SVGAGI. V lost 6 bases, J lost 4 bases, and 9 bases lay in between. CDR3: CASRATGYGYTF. CDR3 nucleotides: TGTGCCAGCAGGGCGACAGGCTATGGCTACACCTTC.

In its sample, this clone was seen a few times. This chain joins TRBV5-1 and TRBJ2-6; D possibly corresponds to TRBD1 (5 bases). This CDR3 contains 15 residues. Germline V gene lookup returns CDR1 SGHRS and CDR2 YFSETQ. V lost 0 bases and J lost 2, with 6 bases in between. CDR3 protein: CASSLEGAGANVLTF. The CDR3 DNA reads as TGCGCCAGCAGCTTGGAAGGGGCTGGGGCCAACGTCCTGACTTTC.

This clone was observed once. The J gene is TRBJ2-7, the V gene TRBV27; tentative D call: TRBD1 (6 bases). Per germline, CDR1 MNHEY and CDR2 SMNVEV (reference sequence). V was clipped by 8 bases and J by 1 base, with 15 bases between them. This CDR3 comprises 14 residues. The CDR3 DNA reads as TGTGCCAGCCGCGACAGGCCACCTTCCTACGAGCAGTACTTC. This sequence encodes CASRDRPPSYEQYF.

The V call is TRBV7-9, the J call TRBJ2-7; 10 bases agree with TRBD2. CDR1 and CDR2 from the germline V gene are SEHNR and FQNEAQ (reference sequence). This CDR3 is 15 amino acids long. Trimming took 5 bases from V and 0 from J; bases not matched to a gene: 4. CDR3 protein: CASSASGRGSYEQYF. The CDR3 DNA sequence: TGTGCCAGCAGCGCGAGCGGGAGGGGCTCCTACGAGCAGTACTTC.